The 8 T cell receptor beta chains in this list originate from one sample, sequenced in a study of blood T cell repertoires in COVID-19. This table comes from immunoSEQ multiplex PCR, and its TCRdb copy is limited to in-frame clones, with some not included. The table records fewer than 250,000 clones, 88% of them present only once. The sample taken for sequencing was peripheral blood. The receptors here all came from a man in his 70s with acute or convalescent COVID-19.

The gene calls are TRBV6-2 or TRBV6-3 and TRBJ2-7, with TRBD2 as a possible D gene (6 bases). The CDR3 spans 15 residues. Trimming left V 0 bases short and J 2 bases short, with 11 bases between. Germline V gene sequence: CDR1 MNHEY, CDR2 SVGEGT. CDR3 sequence reads: CASSYSGLPTYEQYF. In nucleotides, the CDR3 is TGTGCCAGCAGTTACTCCGGACTACCCACCTACGAGCAGTACTTC.

The chain recombines TRBV19 with TRBJ2-7, with 12 bases fitting TRBD2. V was clipped by 1 base and J by 9 bases; unmatched bases: 4. There are 14 residues in the CDR3. Germline CDR1 reads LNHDA; CDR2 reads SQIVND (reference sequence). The CDR3 sequence is CASSIGLAGAGQYF. CDR3 coding DNA: TGTGCCAGTAGTATAGGACTAGCGGGAGCTGGGCAGTACTTC. The full variable domain, rest sourced from reference TRBV19 and TRBJ2-7, is DGGITQSPKYLFRKEGQNVTLSCEQNLNHDAMYWYRQDPGQGLRLIYYSQIVNDFQKGDIAEGYSVSREKKESFPLTVTSAQKNPTAFYLCASSIGLAGAGQYFGPGTRLTVT.

The chain joins TRBV28 to TRBJ1-2, with unresolved D. The CDR3 has 12 amino acids. The V gene's germline CDR1 is MDHEN and CDR2 SYDVKM. V was pared by 7 bases and J by 4 bases, with 10 bases between. DNA for the CDR3: TGTGCCAGCACAGACGGGGTCTATGGCTACACCTTC. Translated: CASTDGVYGYTF.

This clone was seen more than once but under ten times. This chain uses TRBV24-1 with TRBJ1-1; the match to TRBD1 covers 7 bases. V shed 3 bases, J shed 8 bases, and the junction held 5 bases outside the gene matches. The CDR3 has 13 amino acids. Germline CDR1 is KGHDR and CDR2 is SFDVKD. The CDR3 nucleotides read TGTGCCACCAGTGATAACAGGGGACGGGAAGCTTTCTTT. Its translation is CATSDNRGREAFF.

This sequence joins TRBV9 and TRBJ2-5, with 9 bases identical to TRBD2. The germline gives CDR1 SGDLS, CDR2 YYNGEE. Trimming cost V 4 bases and J 5 bases; bases outside gene matches: 6. The CDR3 has 14 residues. The CDR3 spells CASSPGLAGETQYF. The CDR3 DNA reads as TGTGCCAGCAGCCCGGGACTAGCTGGTGAGACCCAGTACTTC.

The CDR3, as DNA: TGCGCCAGCAGCGGGCGACTAGTGGACCCCGGGGAGCTGTTTTTT. This gives the protein CASSGRLVDPGELFF. The chain combines TRBV5-1 with TRBJ2-2, with D tentatively TRBD2 (6 bases). CDR1 SGHRS and CDR2 YFSETQ come from the germline V gene. This CDR3 spans 15 amino acids. The germline V and J ends were trimmed by 4 bases and 6 bases, with 16 bases remaining between them.

The genes are TRBV9 and TRBJ2-1, with no clear D. The CDR3 consists of 14 residues. V dropped 2 bases and J dropped 5 bases, with 11 bases sitting between them. CDR1 and CDR2 (germline): SGDLS, YYNGEE. CDR3 coding DNA: TGTGCCAGCAGCGTTGGAACAGCCAACAATGAGCAGTTCTTC. Residues: CASSVGTANNEQFF.

This clone showed up just a few times. The V and J genes are TRBV9 and TRBJ2-3; D is perhaps TRBD2 (6 bases). V shed 0 bases and J shed 1 base, with 12 bases lying between them. Germline CDR1 is SGDLS and CDR2 is YYNGEE. The CDR3 is 16 amino acids. Here the CDR3 DNA reads TGTGCCAGCAGCGTAGGTCCGGGAGTGGGCACAGATACGCAGTATTTT. This codes for CASSVGPGVGTDTQYF. Filled out from reference TRBV9 and TRBJ2-3, the complete variable domain reads DSGVTQTPKHLITATGQRVTLRCSPRSGDLSVYWYQQSLDQGLQFLIQYYNGEERAKGNILERFSAQQFPDLHSELNLSSLELGDSALYFCASSVGPGVGTDTQYFGPGTRLTVL.